The 30 T cell receptor beta chains below come from one sample, sequenced in a study of naive and memory T cell subsets. The SP2 primer and nested alpha and beta constant region primers amplified ligated cDNA in four rounds. Each CDR3 protein is one row after TCRdb ran MiXCR on the 5' RACE reads. Seen here are 60,000 or so distinct CDR3 sequences, 7.2% observed once, and the top ten hold almost 10%. An oligonucleotide containing a UMI was ligated to the 3' end of TCR cDNA. These TCRs come from a male donor in good health.

This clonotype was picked up a small number of times. The rearrangement links TRBV10-3 to TRBJ1-2, with D maybe TRBD1 (6 bases). CDR3 size: 15 residues. The germline V gene has CDR1 ENHRY and CDR2 SYGVKD. Trimming removed 10 bases at V and 1 base at J, with 19 bases between. The CDR3 here is CATTRDNKNNYGYTF. CDR3 DNA sequence: TGTGCCACCACCCGGGACAACAAAAATAACTATGGCTACACCTTC.

The chain employs TRBV20-1 and TRBJ2-1; D is perhaps TRBD2 (6 bases). The CDR3 totals 15 residues. The V gene's germline CDR1 is DFQATT and CDR2 SNEGSKA (reference sequence). V gave up 0 bases and J gave up 4 bases, with 13 bases separating them. In DNA form, the CDR3 reads TGCAGTGCTAGAGATACGGCGGGGCCTTACAATGAGCAGTTCTTC. Translated: CSARDTAGPYNEQFF.

This clonotype showed up just a few times. This chain links TRBV6-1 with TRBJ1-3; no clear D gene. The V and J ends lost 0 bases and 4 bases respectively, with 13 bases between them. The CDR3 is 16 residues long. CDR1 and CDR2 from the germline V gene are MNHNS and SASEGT. CDR3 protein: CASSEAPGKAGNTIYF. The CDR3 nucleotides are TGTGCCAGCAGTGAAGCCCCGGGGAAAGCAGGAAACACCATATATTTT.

The chain combines TRBV27 with TRBJ1-2; no reliable D call. V was pared by 8 bases and J by 1 base, with 20 bases between. This CDR3 is 16 amino acids long. Germline CDR1 reads MNHEY; CDR2 reads SMNVEV (reference sequence). The CDR3 nucleotides are TGTGCCAGCTTACCCGGGCCTCCCAGCCGTAACTATGGCTACACCTTC. Protein product: CASLPGPPSRNYGYTF.

This clonotype was seen only a few times. J is TRBJ2-1 and V is TRBV7-9, with 8 bases aligning to TRBD2. This CDR3 has 15 amino acids. V was clipped by 2 bases and J by 9 bases; unmatched bases: 9. Germline V lookup: CDR1 SEHNR, CDR2 FQNEAQ (reference sequence). The CDR3 here is CASSLTAGAPGEQFF. DNA for the CDR3: TGTGCCAGCAGCTTAACAGCGGGGGCCCCCGGTGAGCAGTTCTTC.

This clonotype was counted a few times. V gene TRBV24-1 combines with J gene TRBJ2-3, with TRBD1 matching 8 bases. Trimming at V came to 3 bases and at J to 3 bases, leaving 4 bases not matched to a gene. The CDR3 loop spans 15 amino acids. CDR1 and CDR2 from the germline V gene are KGHDR and SFDVKD. The CDR3 protein is CATSDPGQGTDTQYF. Written as DNA, the CDR3 is TGTGCCACCAGTGATCCTGGACAGGGAACAGATACGCAGTATTTT.

In its sample, this clonotype was seen many times. CDR3 in DNA: TGCAGTGCTAGAGAGGATTCCTACGAGCAGTACTTC. It codes for CSAREDSYEQYF. The genes are TRBV20-1 and TRBJ2-7, with D unresolved. The CDR3 runs 12 residues. From germline, CDR1 is DFQATT and CDR2 SNEGSKA (reference sequence). Trimming removed 0 bases at V and 1 base at J, with 4 bases between.

The genes are TRBV6-1 and TRBJ2-5; 8 nucleotides align to TRBD1. Germline V lookup: CDR1 MNHNS, CDR2 SASEGT. Germline trimming cut 7 bases from V and 5 bases from J; bases unmatched to any gene: 6. The CDR3 is 13 amino acids. The CDR3 nucleotides are TGTGCCAGCACGGGGACAGGAAGGGAGACCCAGTACTTC. It translates to CASTGTGRETQYF.

This clonotype was counted a few times. This chain links TRBV6-1 with TRBJ2-3; D gene ambiguous. Deletions cut 8 bases from V and 4 bases from J, with 13 bases between. The CDR3 sequence is 13 residues long. Germline V gene lookup returns CDR1 MNHNS and CDR2 SASEGT. The CDR3 DNA reads as TGTGCCAGCGGCAAGACCGAGGCAGATACGCAGTATTTT. Its translation is CASGKTEADTQYF.

This clonotype was counted a few times. The rearrangement links TRBV11-2 to TRBJ2-3; 9 nucleotides match TRBD2. The CDR3 has 14 residues. J gave up 3 bases and V 5 bases, and 3 bases lay outside the gene matches. Germline V gene data show CDR1 as SGHAT and CDR2 as FQNNGV. CDR3 sequence: CASSTTSGTDTQYF. The CDR3 coding sequence is TGTGCCAGCAGCACGACTAGCGGTACAGATACGCAGTATTTT.

This clonotype was detected only a few times. The chain is built from TRBV7-2 and TRBJ1-5; tentatively, D is TRBD1 (5 bases). The CDR3 totals 16 residues. CDR1 SGHTA and CDR2 FQGNSA come from the germline V gene. Trimming left V 0 bases short and J 1 base short, with 10 bases between. This CDR3 reads CASSLAGWGSNQPQHF. DNA of the CDR3: TGTGCCAGCAGCTTAGCAGGTTGGGGGAGCAATCAGCCCCAGCATTTT.

This clonotype was observed at least ten times. V and J are TRBV7-9 and TRBJ2-5; TRBD2 is a possible D gene (6 bases). CDR3 length equals 14 residues. Looked up from germline, CDR1 is SEHNR and CDR2 is FQNEAQ (reference sequence). V dropped 7 bases and J dropped 0 bases, with 12 bases sitting between them. CDR3 nucleotides: TGTGCCAGCACGGGAGATCCGAACCAAGAGACCCAGTACTTC. Translating gives CASTGDPNQETQYF.

This clonotype appeared many times. For the CDR3, the DNA is TGTGCCAGCACCAGGCCCCCCAGTGAGCAGTTCTTC. Translated, it gives CASTRPPSEQFF. The gene calls are TRBV6-2 or TRBV6-3 and TRBJ2-1; no clear D. CDR1 MNHEY and CDR2 SVGEGT come from the germline V gene. The CDR3 runs 12 residues. Trimming took off 7 bases at V and 9 bases at J, with 13 bases between the two ends.

This clonotype was recorded a few times. This chain links TRBV5-4 with TRBJ1-1; possible D gene TRBD1, 6 bases. The CDR3 runs to 15 residues. In germline, CDR1 is SGHNT, CDR2 YYREEE (reference sequence). The V end was cut by 4 bases, the J end by 2 bases, with 15 bases between. The CDR3 DNA follows: TGTGCCAGCAGCCACAGGACAGTGCCAAACACTGAAGCTTTCTTT. The encoded protein is CASSHRTVPNTEAFF.

This rearrangement joins TRBV28 to TRBJ1-1, with D possibly being TRBD1 (5 bases). The CDR3 length is 16 residues. Germline assignment: CDR1 MDHEN and CDR2 SYDVKM. The germline V and J ends were trimmed by 5 bases and 1 base, with 17 bases remaining between them. CDR3 sequence (DNA): TGTGCCAGCAGTCTACTAATAGGCGGGGGGAACACTGAAGCTTTCTTT. Amino acids: CASSLLIGGGNTEAFF.

This clonotype was detected a few times. The V call is TRBV18, the J call TRBJ2-4; 13 bases agree with TRBD2. V dropped 3 bases and J dropped 9; count of bases not matched to a gene: 17. Germline loops: CDR1 KGHSH, CDR2 LQKENI. This CDR3 is built from 19 residues. CDR3 sequence (DNA): TGTGCCAGCTCACCGCCCCAGACTAGCGGGGGGATATCTAAGAGCATTCAGTACTTC. Translating it yields CASSPPQTSGGISKSIQYF.

This clonotype was counted a few times. The rearrangement joins TRBV12-3 or TRBV12-4 to TRBJ1-1; a possible D gene is TRBD1 (5 bases). The CDR3 sequence is 14 residues long. Trimming took 5 bases from V and 11 from J, leaving 21 bases between them. CDR3 protein: CASSLSGTRFQAFF. In nucleotides, the CDR3 is TGTGCCAGCAGTCTCTCCGGGACCCGGTTTCAGGCTTTCTTT.

This clonotype has at least ten counts. The chain links TRBV27 to TRBJ2-7; 7 positions agree with TRBD1. The germline V gene encodes CDR1 MNHEY and CDR2 SMNVEV (reference sequence). The ends lost 2 bases at V and 6 bases at J; junction bases unmatched: 7. This CDR3 region has 14 residues. CDR3: CASSLGGQPAEQYF. CDR3 nucleotides: TGTGCCAGCAGTTTAGGGGGACAGCCCGCCGAGCAGTACTTC.

A few counts support this clonotype. This chain connects TRBV6-5 to TRBJ1-6, with TRBD1 matching over 10 bases. CDR1 and CDR2 (germline): MNHEY, SVGAGI. The junction had 5 bases not matched to a gene; V was cut back by 6 bases and J by 6 bases. The CDR3 is made up of 15 amino acids. The CDR3, as DNA: TGTGCCAGCAGCTCCGGGACAGGGGCTAATTCACCCCTCCACTTT. This codes for CASSSGTGANSPLHF.

In its sample, this clonotype was seen many times. The chain couples TRBV2 to TRBJ2-7, with a tentative D call TRBD1 (8 bases). The CDR3 loop spans 19 amino acids. Trimming stripped 1 base from V and 0 bases from J, with 22 bases between. Germline V lookup: CDR1 SNHLY, CDR2 FYNNEI. CDR3 residues: CASSEGAGGGLGSSYEQYF. The CDR3 DNA follows: TGTGCCAGCAGTGAAGGGGCAGGGGGCGGACTAGGAAGCTCCTACGAGCAGTACTTC.

The chain carries TRBV5-1 and TRBJ2-1; D may match TRBD1 or TRBD2 (6 bases each). Trimming left V 4 bases short and J 3 bases short, with 14 bases between. Germline assignment: CDR1 SGHRS and CDR2 YFSETQ. CDR3 length: 15 residues. The DNA of the CDR3 is TGCGCCAGCAGCAGGGGGGCTGCCGACTACAATGAGCAGTTCTTC. It is translated as CASSRGAADYNEQFF. The full variable domain, in which reference TRBV5-1 and TRBJ2-1 provide the parts outside the CDR3, is KAGVTQTPRYLIKTRGQQVTLSCSPISGHRSVSWYQQTPGQGLQFLFEYFSETQRNKGNFPGRFSGRQFSNSRSEMNVSTLELGDSALYLCASSRGAADYNEQFFGPGTRLTVL.

This clonotype has just a few counts. The chain links TRBV5-4 to TRBJ2-1; D uncertain. This CDR3 has 13 amino acids. Germline V gene lookup returns CDR1 SGHNT and CDR2 YYREEE (reference sequence). With 0 bases removed from V and 5 bases from J, the gap between germline ends came to 6 bases. As DNA, the CDR3 is TGTGCCAGCAGCTTGGGACCAAACAATGAGCAGTTCTTC. Translation: CASSLGPNNEQFF.

CDR3 DNA sequence: TGTGCCAGCGGCGGGACAGATATTTACGAGCAGTACTTC. Residues: CASGGTDIYEQYF. This rearrangement joins TRBV6-6 to TRBJ2-7; tentatively, D is TRBD1 (7 bases). V was pared by 8 bases and J by 4 bases, with 15 bases between. The CDR3 totals 13 residues. The germline gives CDR1 MNHNY, CDR2 SVGAGI (reference sequence).

The chain is built from TRBV5-5 and TRBJ2-1; no clear D. Germline values: CDR1 SGHKS, CDR2 YYEKEE (reference sequence). The CDR3 loop spans 15 amino acids. V was pared by 0 bases and J by 2 bases, with 9 bases between. CDR3 in amino acids: CASSLGAETYNEQFF. CDR3 bases: TGTGCCAGCAGCTTGGGTGCAGAAACCTACAATGAGCAGTTCTTC.

This clonotype was detected many times. J is TRBJ2-1 and V is TRBV20-1, with D perhaps matching TRBD2 (6 bases). V shed 2 bases and J shed 0 bases, with 20 bases lying between them. Germline V gene data show CDR1 as DFQATT and CDR2 as SNEGSKA (reference sequence). This CDR3 has 18 amino acids. This CDR3 reads CSARPPLATQSSYNEQFF. In nucleotides, the CDR3 is TGCAGTGCTAGACCACCCCTAGCGACCCAAAGCTCCTACAATGAGCAGTTCTTC.

J is TRBJ2-3 and V is TRBV27; D may correspond to TRBD1 or TRBD2 (5 bases each). Germline CDR1 reads MNHEY; CDR2 reads SMNVEV (reference sequence). The V and J ends lost 6 bases and 10 bases respectively, with 20 bases between them. The CDR3 has 14 residues. The CDR3 bases are TGTGCCAGCAGGGTTTCGCCGGGACCCCTAGCGCAGTATTTT. It yields the protein CASRVSPGPLAQYF.

There are a few counts of this clonotype. V and J are TRBV7-9 and TRBJ2-5; 9 positions agree with TRBD2. This CDR3 region has 16 residues. After removal of 5 bases from V and 0 bases from J, the junction contained 7 bases not matched to a gene. Germline CDR1 is SEHNR and CDR2 is FQNEAQ (reference sequence). CDR3 nucleotides: TGTGCCAGCAGCCCCCGAGCTAGCGGGAACCAAGAGACCCAGTACTTC. Amino acid sequence: CASSPRASGNQETQYF.

This clonotype was recorded many times. The chain uses TRBV5-1 and TRBJ1-1, with D maybe TRBD1 (6 bases). This CDR3 region has 14 residues. The ends were cut back, 1 base at V and 8 bases at J, with 15 bases in the middle. The germline gives CDR1 SGHRS, CDR2 YFSETQ. The DNA for the CDR3 is TGCGCCAGCAGCTTGTCCGGGACACCCGTCGAAGCTTTCTTT. Protein sequence: CASSLSGTPVEAFF.

This clonotype was found many times. The chain has TRBV2 and TRBJ2-7; 14 bases line up with TRBD2. There are 14 residues in the CDR3. Germline V gene sequence: CDR1 SNHLY, CDR2 FYNNEI. Germline trimming cut 6 bases from V and 4 bases from J; bases unmatched to any gene: 2. The CDR3 region has the DNA TGTGCCAGCAGCTGGACTAGCGGGAGGTACGAGCAGTACTTC. It yields the protein CASSWTSGRYEQYF.

This clonotype has at least ten counts. The chain recombines TRBV24-1 with TRBJ1-2; TRBD1 matches at 7 bases. CDR1 KGHDR and CDR2 SFDVKD come from the germline V gene. CDR3 length equals 13 residues. After removal of 5 bases from V and 4 bases from J, the junction contained 3 bases not matched to a gene. CDR3 DNA sequence: TGTGCCACCAGTGCGGGACAGAGCTATGGCTACACCTTC. It translates to CATSAGQSYGYTF.